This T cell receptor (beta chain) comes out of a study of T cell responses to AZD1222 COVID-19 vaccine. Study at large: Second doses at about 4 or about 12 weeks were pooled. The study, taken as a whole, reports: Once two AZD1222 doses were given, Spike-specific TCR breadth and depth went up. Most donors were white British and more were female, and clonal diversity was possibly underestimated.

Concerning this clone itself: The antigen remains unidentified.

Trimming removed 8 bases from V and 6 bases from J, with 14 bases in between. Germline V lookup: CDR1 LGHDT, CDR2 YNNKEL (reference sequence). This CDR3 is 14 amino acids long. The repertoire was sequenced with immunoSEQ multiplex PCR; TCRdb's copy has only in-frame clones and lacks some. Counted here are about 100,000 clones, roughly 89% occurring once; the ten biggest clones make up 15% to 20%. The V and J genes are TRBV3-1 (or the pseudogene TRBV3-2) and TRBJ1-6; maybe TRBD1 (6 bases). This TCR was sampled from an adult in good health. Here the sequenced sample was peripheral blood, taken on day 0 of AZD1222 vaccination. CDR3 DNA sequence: TGTGCCAGCGGACAGAGAGTACCTAATTCACCCCTCCACTTT. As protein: CASGQRVPNSPLHF.